Described below is a single TCR beta chain sequence and its context. The sample originates from a study of blood T cell repertoires in COVID-19. Study information: Spain, Italy and the United States supplied samples that represented acute and convalescent COVID-19. PBMCs, B-cell-depleted T cells, or T cells were the source of the cDNA or gDNA that made up the material.

This CDR3 spans 15 amino acids. Germline V gene sequence: CDR1 SQVTM, CDR2 ANQGSEA. Unmatched junction bases numbered 8, after V lost 5 bases and J lost 0 bases. Study processing details: Amplification with reference gene primers provided the estimates of nucleated cell counts. Clones were sequenced by immunoSEQ multiplex PCR, and TCRdb holds only the in-frame ones, with some missing. That table supplies the V and J calls and clone size; D and trimming were determined from the DNA. The sample records roughly 100,000 clones, 81% being singletons. The clonotype originates from a woman aged 70-85 years with acute or convalescent COVID-19. Sequenced sample: peripheral blood. The chain couples TRBV29-1 to TRBJ2-7, with 9 bases identical to TRBD2. The CDR3 here is CSVTLPTSGSYEQYF. DNA of the CDR3: TGCAGCGTTACCCTCCCGACTAGCGGCTCCTACGAGCAGTACTTC.